This TCR beta chain originates from a study of immune cell composition in non-small cell lung cancer. TCRdb's table, derived via immunoSEQ multiplex PCR, lists solely in-frame clones and lacks some. The table lists approximately 7,000 clones, less than 75% of them singletons, with less than 4.5% in the top ten. CDR3 size: 14 residues. The V and J ends lost 5 bases and 2 bases, in that order; junction bases with no gene match: 3. Germline V gives CDR1 SGHAT, CDR2 FQNNGV. The V gene is TRBV11-2, the J gene TRBJ2-5; 9 nucleotides align to TRBD2. This receptor was taken from a human donor with non-small cell lung cancer. The source material was lung tumor tissue. The CDR3 spells CASSLGLAQETQYF. Written as DNA, the CDR3 is TGTGCCAGCAGCCTTGGACTAGCGCAAGAGACCCAGTACTTC.